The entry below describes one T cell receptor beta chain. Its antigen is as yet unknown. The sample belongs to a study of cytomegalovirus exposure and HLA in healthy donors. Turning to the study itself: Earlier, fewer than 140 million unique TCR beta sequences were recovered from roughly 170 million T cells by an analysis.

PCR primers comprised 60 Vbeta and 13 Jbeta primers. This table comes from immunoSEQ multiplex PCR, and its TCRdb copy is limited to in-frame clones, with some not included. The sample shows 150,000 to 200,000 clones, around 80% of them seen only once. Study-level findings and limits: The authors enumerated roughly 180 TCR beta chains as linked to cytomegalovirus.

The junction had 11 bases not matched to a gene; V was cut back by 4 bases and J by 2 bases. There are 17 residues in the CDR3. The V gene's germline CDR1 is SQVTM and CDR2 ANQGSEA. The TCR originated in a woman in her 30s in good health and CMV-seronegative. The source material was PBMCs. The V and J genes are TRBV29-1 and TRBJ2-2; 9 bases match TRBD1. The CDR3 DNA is TGCAGCGTTGGGGGAACTCGGGACAGGGCCAACACCGGGGAGCTGTTTTTT. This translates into CSVGGTRDRANTGELFF.